This T cell receptor (beta chain) was recorded in a study of control samples from healthy donors and cancer patients. Here immunoSEQ multiplex PCR was the method, and the copy in TCRdb shows in-frame clones only, minus some. The profile shows approximately 110,000 clones, about nine tenths of them singletons. The CDR3 has 15 residues. The germline CDR1 and CDR2 sequences are LNHNV and YYDKDF (reference sequence). Trimming took 5 bases from V and 8 from J, leaving 19 bases between them. The clonotype was recovered from a woman between 18 and 29 years old in good health. The V and J genes are TRBV15 and TRBJ1-5; maybe TRBD1 (6 bases). Sequencing was carried out using blood. CDR3 region: CATSGRTGQSEPQHF. The CDR3 DNA sequence: TGTGCCACCAGCGGACGGACGGGACAAAGTGAGCCCCAGCATTTT.